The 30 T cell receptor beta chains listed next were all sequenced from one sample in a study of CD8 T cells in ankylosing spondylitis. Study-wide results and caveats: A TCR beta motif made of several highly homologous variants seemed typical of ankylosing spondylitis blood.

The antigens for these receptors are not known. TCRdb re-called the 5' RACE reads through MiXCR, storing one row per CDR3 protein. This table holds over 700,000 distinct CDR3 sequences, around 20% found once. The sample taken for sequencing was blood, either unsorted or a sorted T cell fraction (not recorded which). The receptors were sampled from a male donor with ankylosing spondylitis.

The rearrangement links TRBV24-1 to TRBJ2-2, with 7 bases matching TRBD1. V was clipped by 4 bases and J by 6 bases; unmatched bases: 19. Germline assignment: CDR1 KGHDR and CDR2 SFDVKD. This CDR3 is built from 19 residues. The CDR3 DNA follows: TGTGCCACCAGTGACCCGGCGCATAATGACAGGGTTGTCGCCGGGGAGCTGTTTTTT. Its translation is CATSDPAHNDRVVAGELFF.

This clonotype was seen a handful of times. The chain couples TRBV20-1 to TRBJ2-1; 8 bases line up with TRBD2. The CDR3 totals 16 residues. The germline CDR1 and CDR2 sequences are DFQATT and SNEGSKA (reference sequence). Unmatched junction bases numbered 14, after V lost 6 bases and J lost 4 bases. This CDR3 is CSAPTRGAGVYNEQFF. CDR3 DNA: TGCAGTGCCCCTACCCGAGGAGCGGGAGTATACAATGAGCAGTTCTTC.

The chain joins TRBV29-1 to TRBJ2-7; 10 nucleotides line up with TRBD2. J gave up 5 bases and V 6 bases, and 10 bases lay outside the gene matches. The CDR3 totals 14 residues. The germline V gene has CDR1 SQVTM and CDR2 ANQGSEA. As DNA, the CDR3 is TGCAGCGTCTCACGAGCGGGAGGGTTCGACGAGCAGTACTTC. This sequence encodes CSVSRAGGFDEQYF.

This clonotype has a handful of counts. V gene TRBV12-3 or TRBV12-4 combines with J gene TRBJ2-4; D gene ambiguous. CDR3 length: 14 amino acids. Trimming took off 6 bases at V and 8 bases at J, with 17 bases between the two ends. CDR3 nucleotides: TGTGCCAGCAGCCCTACCGCCGGGCAAGACATTCAGTACTTC. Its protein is CASSPTAGQDIQYF.

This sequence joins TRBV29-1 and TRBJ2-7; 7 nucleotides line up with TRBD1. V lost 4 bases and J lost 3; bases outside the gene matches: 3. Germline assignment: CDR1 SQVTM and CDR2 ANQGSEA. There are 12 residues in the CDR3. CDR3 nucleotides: TGCAGCGTTGTTGGGGACAGCTACGAGCAGTACTTC. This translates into CSVVGDSYEQYF.

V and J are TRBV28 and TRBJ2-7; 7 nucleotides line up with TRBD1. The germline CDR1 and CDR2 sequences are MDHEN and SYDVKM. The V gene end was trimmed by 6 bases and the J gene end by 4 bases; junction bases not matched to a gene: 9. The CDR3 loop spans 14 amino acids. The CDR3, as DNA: TGTGCCAGCAGCCCCGGACAGGAATTTTACGAGCAGTACTTC. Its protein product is CASSPGQEFYEQYF.

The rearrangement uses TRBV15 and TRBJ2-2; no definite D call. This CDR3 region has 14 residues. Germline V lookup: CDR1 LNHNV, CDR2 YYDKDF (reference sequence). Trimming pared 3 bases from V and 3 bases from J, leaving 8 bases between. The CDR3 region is CATSSFRDTGELFF. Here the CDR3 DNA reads TGTGCCACCAGCAGTTTTCGGGACACCGGGGAGCTGTTTTTT.

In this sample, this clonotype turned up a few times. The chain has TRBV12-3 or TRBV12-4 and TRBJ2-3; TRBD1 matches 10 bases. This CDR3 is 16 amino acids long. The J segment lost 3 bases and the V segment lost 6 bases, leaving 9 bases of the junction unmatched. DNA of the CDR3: TGTGCCAGCAGGGACCCCGGGGGACAGGGGACAGATACGCAGTATTTT. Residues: CASRDPGGQGTDTQYF.

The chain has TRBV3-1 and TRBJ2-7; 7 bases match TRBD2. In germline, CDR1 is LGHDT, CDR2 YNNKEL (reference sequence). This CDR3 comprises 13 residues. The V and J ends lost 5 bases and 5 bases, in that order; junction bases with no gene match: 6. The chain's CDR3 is CASSISGINEQYF. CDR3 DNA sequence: TGTGCCAGCAGCATAAGCGGGATCAACGAGCAGTACTTC.

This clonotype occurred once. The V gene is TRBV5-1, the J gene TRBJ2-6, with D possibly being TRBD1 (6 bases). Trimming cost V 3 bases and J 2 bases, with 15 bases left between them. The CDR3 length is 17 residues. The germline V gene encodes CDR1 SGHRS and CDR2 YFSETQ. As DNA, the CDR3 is TGCGCCAGCAGCTCGGAAAACAGGGCGGCTGGGGCCAACGTCCTGACTTTC. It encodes CASSSENRAAGANVLTF.

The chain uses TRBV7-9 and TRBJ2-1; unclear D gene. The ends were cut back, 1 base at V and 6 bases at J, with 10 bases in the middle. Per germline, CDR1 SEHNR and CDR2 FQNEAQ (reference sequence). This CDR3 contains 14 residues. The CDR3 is CASSLEVSSNEQFF. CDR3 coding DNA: TGTGCCAGCAGCTTAGAGGTCAGCTCCAATGAGCAGTTCTTC.

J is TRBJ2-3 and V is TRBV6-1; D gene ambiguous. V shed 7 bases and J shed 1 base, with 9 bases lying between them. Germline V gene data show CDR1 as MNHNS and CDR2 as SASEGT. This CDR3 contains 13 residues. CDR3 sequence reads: CASTGPGTDTQYF. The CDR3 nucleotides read TGTGCCAGCACCGGGCCGGGCACAGATACGCAGTATTTT.

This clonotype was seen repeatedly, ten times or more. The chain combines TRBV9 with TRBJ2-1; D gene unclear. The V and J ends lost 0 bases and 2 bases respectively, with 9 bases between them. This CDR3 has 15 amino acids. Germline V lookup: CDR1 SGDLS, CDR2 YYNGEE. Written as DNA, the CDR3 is TGTGCCAGCAGCGTAGTAGCCGGAGCCTACAATGAGCAGTTCTTC. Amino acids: CASSVVAGAYNEQFF.

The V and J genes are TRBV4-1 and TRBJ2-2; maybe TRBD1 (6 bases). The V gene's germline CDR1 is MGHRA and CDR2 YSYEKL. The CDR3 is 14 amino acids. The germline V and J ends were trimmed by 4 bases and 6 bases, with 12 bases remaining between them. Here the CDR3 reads CASSRTDRPGELFF. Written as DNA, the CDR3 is TGCGCCAGCAGCCGAACCGACAGGCCCGGGGAGCTGTTTTTT.

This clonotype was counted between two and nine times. As DNA, the CDR3 is TGTGCCAGCAGTGTGCGGGGAGCTTACACTGAAGCTTTCTTT. Amino acids: CASSVRGAYTEAFF. The chain couples TRBV12-3 or TRBV12-4 to TRBJ1-1; D gene unclear. V was cut by 5 bases and J by 3 bases, with 13 bases left in between. The CDR3 runs 14 residues.

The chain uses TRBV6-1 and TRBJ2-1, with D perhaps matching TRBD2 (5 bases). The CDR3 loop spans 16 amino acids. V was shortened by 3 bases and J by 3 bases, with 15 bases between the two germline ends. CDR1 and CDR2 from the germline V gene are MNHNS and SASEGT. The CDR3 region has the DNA TGTGCCAGCAGTGATGACTCGGGGAGAAACTACAATGAGCAGTTCTTC. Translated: CASSDDSGRNYNEQFF.

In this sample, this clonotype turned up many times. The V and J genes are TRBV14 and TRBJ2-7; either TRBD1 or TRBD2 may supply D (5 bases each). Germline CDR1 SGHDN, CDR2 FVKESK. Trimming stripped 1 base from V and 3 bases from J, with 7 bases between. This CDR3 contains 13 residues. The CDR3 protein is CASSQGGGYEQYF. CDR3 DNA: TGTGCCAGCAGCCAAGGTGGGGGCTACGAGCAGTACTTC.

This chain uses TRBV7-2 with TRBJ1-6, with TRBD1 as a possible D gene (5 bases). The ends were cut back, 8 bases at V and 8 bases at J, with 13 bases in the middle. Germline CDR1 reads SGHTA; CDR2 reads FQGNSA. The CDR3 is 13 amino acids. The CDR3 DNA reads TGTGCCAGCCCCGGGGACCGCTATTCACCCCTCCACTTT. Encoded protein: CASPGDRYSPLHF.

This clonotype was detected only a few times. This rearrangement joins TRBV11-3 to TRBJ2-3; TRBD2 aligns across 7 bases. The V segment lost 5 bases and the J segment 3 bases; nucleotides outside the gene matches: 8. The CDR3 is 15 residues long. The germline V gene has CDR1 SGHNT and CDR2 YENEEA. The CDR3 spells CASSPLSGATDTQYF. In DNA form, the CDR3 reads TGTGCCAGCAGCCCCCTCAGCGGGGCTACAGATACGCAGTATTTT.

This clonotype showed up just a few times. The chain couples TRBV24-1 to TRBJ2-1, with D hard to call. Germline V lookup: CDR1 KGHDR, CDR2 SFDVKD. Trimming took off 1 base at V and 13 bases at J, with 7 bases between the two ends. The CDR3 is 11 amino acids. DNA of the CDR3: TGTGCCACCAGTGATTTAGCTAACCAGTTCTTC. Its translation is CATSDLANQFF.

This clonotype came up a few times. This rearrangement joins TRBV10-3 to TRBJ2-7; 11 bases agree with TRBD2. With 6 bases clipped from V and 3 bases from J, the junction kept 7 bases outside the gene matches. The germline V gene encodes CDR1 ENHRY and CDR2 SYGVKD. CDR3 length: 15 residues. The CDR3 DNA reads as TGTGCCATCAGCGGGGGACTAGCGGAATTCTACGAGCAGTACTTC. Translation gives CAISGGLAEFYEQYF.

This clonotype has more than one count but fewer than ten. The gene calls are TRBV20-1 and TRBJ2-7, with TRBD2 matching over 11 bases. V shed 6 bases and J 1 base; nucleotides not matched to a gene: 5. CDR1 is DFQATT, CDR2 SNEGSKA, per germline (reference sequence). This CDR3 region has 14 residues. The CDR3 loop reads CSARTSGSSYEQYF. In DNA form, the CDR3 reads TGCAGTGCCAGAACTAGCGGGAGTTCCTACGAGCAGTACTTC.

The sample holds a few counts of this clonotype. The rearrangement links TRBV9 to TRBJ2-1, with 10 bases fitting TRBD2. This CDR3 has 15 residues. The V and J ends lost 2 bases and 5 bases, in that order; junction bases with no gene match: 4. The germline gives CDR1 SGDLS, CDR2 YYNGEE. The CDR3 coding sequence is TGTGCCAGCAGCGTTCAAGCGGGAGGGAACAATGAGCAGTTCTTC. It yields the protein CASSVQAGGNNEQFF.

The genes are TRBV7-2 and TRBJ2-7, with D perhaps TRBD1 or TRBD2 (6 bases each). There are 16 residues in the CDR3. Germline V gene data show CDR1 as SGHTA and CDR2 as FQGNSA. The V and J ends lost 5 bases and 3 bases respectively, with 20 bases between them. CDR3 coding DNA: TGTGCCAGCAGCCATGGGGGGTGGGACACAAACTACGAGCAGTACTTC. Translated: CASSHGGWDTNYEQYF.

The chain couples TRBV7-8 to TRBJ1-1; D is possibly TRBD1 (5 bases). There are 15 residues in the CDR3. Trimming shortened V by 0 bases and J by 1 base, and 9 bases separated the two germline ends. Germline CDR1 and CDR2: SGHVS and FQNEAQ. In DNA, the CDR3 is TGTGCCAGCAGCTTAGCGTGGGGCCCGAACACTGAAGCTTTCTTT. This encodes CASSLAWGPNTEAFF.

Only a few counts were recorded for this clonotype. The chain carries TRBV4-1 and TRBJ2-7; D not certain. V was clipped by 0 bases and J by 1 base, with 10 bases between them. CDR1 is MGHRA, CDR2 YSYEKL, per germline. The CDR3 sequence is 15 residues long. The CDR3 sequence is CASSQDQVGSYEQYF. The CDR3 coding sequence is TGCGCCAGCAGCCAAGATCAAGTAGGGTCCTACGAGCAGTACTTC.

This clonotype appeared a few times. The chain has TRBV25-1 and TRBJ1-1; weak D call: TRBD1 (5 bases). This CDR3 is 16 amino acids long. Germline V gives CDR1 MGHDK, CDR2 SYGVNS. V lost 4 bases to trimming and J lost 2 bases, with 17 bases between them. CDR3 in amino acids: CASSALGAGRNTEAFF. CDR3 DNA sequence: TGTGCCAGCAGTGCCCTCGGGGCAGGGAGAAACACTGAAGCTTTCTTT.

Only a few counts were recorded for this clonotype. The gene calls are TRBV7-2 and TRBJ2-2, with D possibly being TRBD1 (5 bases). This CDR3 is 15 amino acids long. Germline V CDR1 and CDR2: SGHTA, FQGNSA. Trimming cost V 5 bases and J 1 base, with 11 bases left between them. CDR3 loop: CASSPGHLNTGELFF. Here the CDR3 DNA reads TGTGCCAGCAGCCCCGGACACCTGAACACCGGGGAGCTGTTTTTT.

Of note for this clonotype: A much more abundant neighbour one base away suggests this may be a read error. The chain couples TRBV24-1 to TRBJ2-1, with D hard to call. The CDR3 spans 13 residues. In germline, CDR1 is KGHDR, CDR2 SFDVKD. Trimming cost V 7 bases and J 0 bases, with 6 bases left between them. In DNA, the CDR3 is TGTGCCACCAGGGAAAGCTCCTACAATGAGCAGTTCTTC. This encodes CATRESSYNEQFF.

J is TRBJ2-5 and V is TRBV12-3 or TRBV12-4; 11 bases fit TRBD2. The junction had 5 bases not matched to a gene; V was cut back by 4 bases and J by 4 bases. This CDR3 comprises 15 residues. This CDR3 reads CASSSTGLAGETQYF. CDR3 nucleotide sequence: TGTGCCAGCAGTTCCACCGGACTAGCGGGAGAGACCCAGTACTTC.